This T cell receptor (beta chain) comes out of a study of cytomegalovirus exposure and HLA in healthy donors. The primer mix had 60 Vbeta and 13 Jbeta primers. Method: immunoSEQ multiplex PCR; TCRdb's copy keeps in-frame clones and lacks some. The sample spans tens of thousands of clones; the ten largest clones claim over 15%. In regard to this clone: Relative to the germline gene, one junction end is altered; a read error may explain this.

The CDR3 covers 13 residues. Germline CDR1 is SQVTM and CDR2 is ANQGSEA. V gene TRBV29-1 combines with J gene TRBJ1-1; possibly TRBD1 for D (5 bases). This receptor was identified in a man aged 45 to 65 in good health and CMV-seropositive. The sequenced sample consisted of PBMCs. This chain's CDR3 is CSGGGTVNAEAFF. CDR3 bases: TGCAGCGGGGGTGGGACTGTGAACGCTGAAGCTTTCTTT.